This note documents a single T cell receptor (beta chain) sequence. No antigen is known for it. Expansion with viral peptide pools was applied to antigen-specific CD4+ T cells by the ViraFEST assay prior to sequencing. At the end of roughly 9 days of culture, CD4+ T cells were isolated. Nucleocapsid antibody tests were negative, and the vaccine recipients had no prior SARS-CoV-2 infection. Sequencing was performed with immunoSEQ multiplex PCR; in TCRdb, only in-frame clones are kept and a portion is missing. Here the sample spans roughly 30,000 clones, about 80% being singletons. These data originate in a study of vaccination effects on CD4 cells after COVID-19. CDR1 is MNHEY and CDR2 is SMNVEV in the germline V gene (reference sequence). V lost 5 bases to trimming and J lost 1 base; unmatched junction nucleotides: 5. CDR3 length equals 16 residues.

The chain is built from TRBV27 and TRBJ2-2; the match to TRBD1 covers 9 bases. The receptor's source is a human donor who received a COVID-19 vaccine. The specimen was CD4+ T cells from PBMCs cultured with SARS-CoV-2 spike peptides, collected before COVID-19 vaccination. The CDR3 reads CASSPKDRGNTGELFF. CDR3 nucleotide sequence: TGTGCCAGCAGTCCAAAGGACAGGGGGAACACCGGGGAGCTGTTTTTT.